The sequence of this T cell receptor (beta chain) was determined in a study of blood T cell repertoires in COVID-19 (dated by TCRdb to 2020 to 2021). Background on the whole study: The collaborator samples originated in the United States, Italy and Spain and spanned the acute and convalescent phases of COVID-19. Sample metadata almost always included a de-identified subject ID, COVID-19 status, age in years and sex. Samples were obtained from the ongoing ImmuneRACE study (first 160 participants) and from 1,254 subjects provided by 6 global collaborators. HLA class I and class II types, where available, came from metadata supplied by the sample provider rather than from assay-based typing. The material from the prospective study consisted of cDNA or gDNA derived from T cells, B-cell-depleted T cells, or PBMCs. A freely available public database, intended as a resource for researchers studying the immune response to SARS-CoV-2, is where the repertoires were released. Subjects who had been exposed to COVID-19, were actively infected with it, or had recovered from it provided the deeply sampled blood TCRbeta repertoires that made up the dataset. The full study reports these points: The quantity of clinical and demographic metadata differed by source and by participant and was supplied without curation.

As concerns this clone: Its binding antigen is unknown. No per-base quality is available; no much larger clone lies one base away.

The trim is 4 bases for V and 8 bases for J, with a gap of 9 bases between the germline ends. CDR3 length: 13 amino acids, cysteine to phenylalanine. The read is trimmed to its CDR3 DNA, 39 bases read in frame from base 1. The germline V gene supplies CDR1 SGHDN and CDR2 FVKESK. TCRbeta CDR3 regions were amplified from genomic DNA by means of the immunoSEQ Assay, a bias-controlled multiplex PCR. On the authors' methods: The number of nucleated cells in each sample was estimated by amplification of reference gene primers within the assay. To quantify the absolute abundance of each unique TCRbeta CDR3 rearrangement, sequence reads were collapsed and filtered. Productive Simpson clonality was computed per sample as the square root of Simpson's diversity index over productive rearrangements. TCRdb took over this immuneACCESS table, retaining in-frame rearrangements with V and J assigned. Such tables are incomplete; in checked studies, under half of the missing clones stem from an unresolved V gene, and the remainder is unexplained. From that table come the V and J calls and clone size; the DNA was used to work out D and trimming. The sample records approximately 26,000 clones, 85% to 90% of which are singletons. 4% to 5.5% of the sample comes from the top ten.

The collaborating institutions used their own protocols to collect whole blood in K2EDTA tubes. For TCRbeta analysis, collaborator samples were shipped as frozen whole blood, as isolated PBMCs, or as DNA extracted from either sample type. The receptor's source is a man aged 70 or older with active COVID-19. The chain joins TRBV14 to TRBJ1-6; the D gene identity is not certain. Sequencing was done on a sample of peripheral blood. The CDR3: CASSPGGHSPLHF. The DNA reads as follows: TGTGCCAGCAGCCCGGGAGGACATTCACCCCTCCACTTT.